Given below is one T cell receptor (beta chain) in context. The antigen remains undetermined. The data originate from a study of response to subunit inactivated influenza vaccine. Findings and caveats of the study: Each seasonal flu vaccination may recruit only limited new T cells, authors suggested.

Each CDR3 protein gets one entry after TCRdb re-called the RT-PCR reads with MiXCR. This repertoire shows hundreds of thousands of distinct CDR3 sequences, less than 20% found once; its top ten account for around 9.9%. Per the germline V gene, CDR1 is SGHKS and CDR2 is YYEKEE (reference sequence). Deletions cut 2 bases from V and 3 bases from J, with 14 bases between. This CDR3 has 15 amino acids. V gene TRBV5-5 combines with J gene TRBJ2-5, with a weak D call TRBD2 (6 bases). The receptor was derived from a man aged 50-59 years who received an inactivated influenza vaccine. This sample comprised PBMCs from blood, obtained 4 to 6 days after vaccination. The CDR3: CASSFSAGTKETQYF. CDR3 coding DNA: TGTGCCAGCAGCTTCTCCGCGGGAACCAAAGAGACCCAGTACTTC. The full variable domain, completed using reference TRBV5-5 and TRBJ2-5, is DAGVTQSPTHLIKTRGQQVTLRCSPISGHKSVSWYQQVLGQGPQFIFQYYEKEERGRGNFPDRFSARQFPNYSSELNVNALLLGDSALYLCASSFSAGTKETQYFGPGTRLLVL.